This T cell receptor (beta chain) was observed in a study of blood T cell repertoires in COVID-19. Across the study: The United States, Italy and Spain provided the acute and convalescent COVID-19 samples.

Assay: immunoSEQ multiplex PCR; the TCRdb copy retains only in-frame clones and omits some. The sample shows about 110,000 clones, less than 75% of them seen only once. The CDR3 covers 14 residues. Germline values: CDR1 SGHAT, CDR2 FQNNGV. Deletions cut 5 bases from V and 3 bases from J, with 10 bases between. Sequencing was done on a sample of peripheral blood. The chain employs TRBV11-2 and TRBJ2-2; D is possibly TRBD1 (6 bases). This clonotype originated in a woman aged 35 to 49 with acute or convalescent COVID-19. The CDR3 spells CASSPDRDTGELFF. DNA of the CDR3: TGTGCCAGCAGCCCGGACAGAGACACCGGGGAGCTGTTTTTT.